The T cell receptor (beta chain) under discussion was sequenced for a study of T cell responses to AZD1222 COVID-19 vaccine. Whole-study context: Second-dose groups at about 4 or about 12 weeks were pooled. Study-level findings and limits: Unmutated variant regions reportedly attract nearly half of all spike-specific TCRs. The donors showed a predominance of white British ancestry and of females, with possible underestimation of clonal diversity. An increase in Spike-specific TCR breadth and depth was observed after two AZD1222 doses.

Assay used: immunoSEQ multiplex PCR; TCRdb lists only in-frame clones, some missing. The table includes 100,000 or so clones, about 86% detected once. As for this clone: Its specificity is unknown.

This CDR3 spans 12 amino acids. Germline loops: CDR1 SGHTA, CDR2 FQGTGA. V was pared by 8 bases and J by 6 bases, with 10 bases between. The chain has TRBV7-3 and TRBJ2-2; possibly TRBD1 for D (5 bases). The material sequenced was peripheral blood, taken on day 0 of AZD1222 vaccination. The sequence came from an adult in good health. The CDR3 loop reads CASGQGAGELFF. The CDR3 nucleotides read TGTGCCAGCGGGCAGGGCGCCGGGGAGCTGTTTTTT.